The entry below gives a single T cell receptor beta chain sequence along with its context. The antigen remains undetermined. This sample is part of a study of CD4+ T cells in melanoma. Libraries were prepared by immunoSEQ multiplex PCR; TCRdb keeps only in-frame clonotypes and omits some of them. Here the sample spans thousands of clones, about 71% being singletons. Whole-study findings and limits: Reportedly, melanoma neoantigen-specific CD4+ T cells showed varied differentiation states. CD8+ T cell, macrophage and B cell function reportedly correlated with neoantigen-specific CD4+ T cells.

The CDR3 has 14 residues. Looked up from germline, CDR1 is MNHEY and CDR2 is SVGAGI. V was trimmed by 5 bases and J by 2 bases, leaving 10 bases between them. Source material: cells from a culture (not recorded whether cultured in vitro). The receptor was isolated from a human donor with melanoma. The chain carries TRBV6-5 and TRBJ1-5; D not resolved. The CDR3 DNA reads as TGTGCCAGCAGTATAGGGTTCGGCAATCAGCCCCAGCATTTT. Amino acids: CASSIGFGNQPQHF.